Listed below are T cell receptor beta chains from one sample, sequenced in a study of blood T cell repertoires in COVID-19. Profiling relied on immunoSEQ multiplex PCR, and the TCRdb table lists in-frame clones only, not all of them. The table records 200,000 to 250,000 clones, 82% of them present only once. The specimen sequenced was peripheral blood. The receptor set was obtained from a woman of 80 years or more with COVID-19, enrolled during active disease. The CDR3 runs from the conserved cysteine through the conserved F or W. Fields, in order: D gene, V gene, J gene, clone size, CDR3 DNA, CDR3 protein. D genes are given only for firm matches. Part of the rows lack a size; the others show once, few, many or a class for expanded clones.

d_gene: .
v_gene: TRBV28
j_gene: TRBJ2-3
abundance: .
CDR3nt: TGTGCCAGCAGCCGTCCGGGACTGGTGACAGATACGCAGTATTTT
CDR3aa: CASSRPGLVTDTQYF

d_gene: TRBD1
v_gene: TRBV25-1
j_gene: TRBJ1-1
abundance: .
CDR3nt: TGTGCCAGCAGTGACCACGGACAGGGAAACACTGAAGCTTTCTTT
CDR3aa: CASSDHGQGNTEAFF

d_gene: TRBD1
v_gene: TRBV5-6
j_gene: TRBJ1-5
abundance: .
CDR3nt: TGTGCCAGCAGCTTGTGGACAGGGAAGAATCAGCCCCAGCATTTT
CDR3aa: CASSLWTGKNQPQHF

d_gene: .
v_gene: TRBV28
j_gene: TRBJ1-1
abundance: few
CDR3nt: TGTGCCAGCAGTTTGGGCTTGAACACTGAAGCTTTCTTT
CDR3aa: CASSLGLNTEAFF

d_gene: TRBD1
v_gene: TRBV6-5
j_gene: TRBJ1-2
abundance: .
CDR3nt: TGTGCCAGCAGGCCAGGGGGCTTAGACTATGGCTACACCTTC
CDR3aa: CASRPGGLDYGYTF

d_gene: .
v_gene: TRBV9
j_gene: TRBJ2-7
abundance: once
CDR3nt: TGTGCCAGCAGCGTGAGGGACAATCACCCTGGCGAGCAGTACTTC
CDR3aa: CASSVRDNHPGEQYF

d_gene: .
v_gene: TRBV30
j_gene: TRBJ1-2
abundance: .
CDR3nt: TGTGCCTGGAGTGTCGCGGGGGCTTATGGCTACACCTTC
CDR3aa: CAWSVAGAYGYTF

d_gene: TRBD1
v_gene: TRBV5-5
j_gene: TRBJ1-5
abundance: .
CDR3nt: TGTGCCAGCAGCTTGGACAGGGGGAATCAGCCCCAGCATTTT
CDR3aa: CASSLDRGNQPQHF

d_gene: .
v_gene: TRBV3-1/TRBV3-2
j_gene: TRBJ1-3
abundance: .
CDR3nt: TGTGCCAGCTCCCCAGGTCCTTCTGGAAACACCATATATTTT
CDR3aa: CASSPGPSGNTIYF

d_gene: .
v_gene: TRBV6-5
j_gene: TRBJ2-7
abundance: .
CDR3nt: TGTGCCAGCAGTCCTGGGCCTCTCTGGGAGCAGTACTTC
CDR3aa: CASSPGPLWEQYF

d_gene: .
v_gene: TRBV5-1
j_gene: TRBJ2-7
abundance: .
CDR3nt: TGCGCCAGCAGCTCAGATGCGGCCGGGGCCTACGAGCAGTACTTC
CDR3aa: CASSSDAAGAYEQYF

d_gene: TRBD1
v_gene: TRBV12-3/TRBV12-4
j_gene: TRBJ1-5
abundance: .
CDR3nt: TGTGCCAGCAGACAGGGGGGCAATCAGCCCCAGCATTTT
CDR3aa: CASRQGGNQPQHF

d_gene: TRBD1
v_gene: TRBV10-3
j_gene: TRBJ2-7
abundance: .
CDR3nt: TGTGCCATCAGTCTCCGGGACAGGACCAAAGTGCAGTACTTC
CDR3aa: CAISLRDRTKVQYF

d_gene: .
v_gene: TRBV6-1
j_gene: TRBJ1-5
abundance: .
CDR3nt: TGTGCCAGCAGTGACGAGACAGCCCTCCGGCCCCAGCATTTT
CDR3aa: CASSDETALRPQHF

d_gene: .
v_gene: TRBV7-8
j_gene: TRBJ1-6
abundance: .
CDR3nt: TGTGCCAGCAGCTTGACGGGGGGAGCTCCTATGAATTCACCCCTCCACTTT
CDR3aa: CASSLTGGAPMNSPLHF

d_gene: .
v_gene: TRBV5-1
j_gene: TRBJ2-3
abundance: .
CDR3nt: TGCGCCAGCAGCGTTCGGGATACGGCTACGTCCCGGGTCACAGATACGCAGTATTTT
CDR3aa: CASSVRDTATSRVTDTQYF

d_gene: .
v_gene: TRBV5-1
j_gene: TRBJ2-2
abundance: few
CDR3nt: TGCGCCAGCAGCTTGCCGGCGGTGACCGGGGAGCTGTTTTTT
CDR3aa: CASSLPAVTGELFF

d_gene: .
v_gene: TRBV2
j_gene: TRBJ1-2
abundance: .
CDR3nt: TGTGCCAGCAGCTCCAACGAGGGAGCTAACTATGGCTACACCTTC
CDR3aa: CASSSNEGANYGYTF

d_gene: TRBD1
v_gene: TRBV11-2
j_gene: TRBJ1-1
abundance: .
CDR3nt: TGTGCCAGCAGCCCCCGGACAGGGGCAGGTGGTTCTTTCTTT
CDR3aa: CASSPRTGAGGSFF

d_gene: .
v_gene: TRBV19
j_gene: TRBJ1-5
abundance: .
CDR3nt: TGTGCCAGTATCGTAACAGTTTATAGCAATCAGCCCCAGCATTTT
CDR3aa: CASIVTVYSNQPQHF

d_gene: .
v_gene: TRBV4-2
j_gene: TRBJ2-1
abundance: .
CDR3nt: TGTGCCAGCAGCCGGGGAGGAGTAAATGAGCAGTTCTTC
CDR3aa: CASSRGGVNEQFF

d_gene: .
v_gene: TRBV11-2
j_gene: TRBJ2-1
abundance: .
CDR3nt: TGTGCCAGCAGCTTAGCGGTTGGTGTTTACAATGAGCAGTTCTTC
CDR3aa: CASSLAVGVYNEQFF

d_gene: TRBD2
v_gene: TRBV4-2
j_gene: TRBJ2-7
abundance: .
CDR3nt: TGTGCCAGCAGCCAGTCCGGGACTAGCGTCTCCGAGCAGTACTTC
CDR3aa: CASSQSGTSVSEQYF

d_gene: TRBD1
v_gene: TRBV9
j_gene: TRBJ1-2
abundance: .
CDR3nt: TGTGCCAGCAGCGTCGCGGGACAGCCCTTAGGAGGCTACACCTTC
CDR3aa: CASSVAGQPLGGYTF

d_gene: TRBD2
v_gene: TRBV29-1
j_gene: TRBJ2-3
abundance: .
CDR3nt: TGCAGCGCCCAGACTAGCGGGGGCACGCAGTATTTT
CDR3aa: CSAQTSGGTQYF

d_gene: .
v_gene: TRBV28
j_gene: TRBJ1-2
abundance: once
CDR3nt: TGTGCCAGCAGTACCTCCTTTGTAGGCGGAGACGGCTACACCTTC
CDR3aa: CASSTSFVGGDGYTF

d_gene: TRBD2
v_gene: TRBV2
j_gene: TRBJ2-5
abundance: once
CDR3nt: TGTGCCAGCAGTGGGGCCTCGGGGGGCCAAGAGACCCAGTACTTC
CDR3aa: CASSGASGGQETQYF

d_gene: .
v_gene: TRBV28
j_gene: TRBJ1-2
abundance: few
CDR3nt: TGTGCCAGCAGTTCCAGATATGGCTACACCTTC
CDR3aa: CASSSRYGYTF

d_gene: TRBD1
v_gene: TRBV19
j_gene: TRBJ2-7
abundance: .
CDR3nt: TGTGCCAGTAGTTCTCCGGGACAGGGGACCTACGAGCAGTACTTC
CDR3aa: CASSSPGQGTYEQYF

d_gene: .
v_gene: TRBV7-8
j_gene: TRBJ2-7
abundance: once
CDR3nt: TGTGCCAGCAGCCTGACTTCCTACGAGCAGTACTTC
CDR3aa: CASSLTSYEQYF

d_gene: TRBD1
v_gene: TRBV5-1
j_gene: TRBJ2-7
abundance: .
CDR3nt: TGCGCCAGCAGCACTAATCCAACCGGGACAGGGGATGGGCAGTACTTC
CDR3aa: CASSTNPTGTGDGQYF

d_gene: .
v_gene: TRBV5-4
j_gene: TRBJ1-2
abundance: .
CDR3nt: TGTGCCAGCAGCTTGAGGCGACAGAATAAAGCTAACTATGGCTACACCTTC
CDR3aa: CASSLRRQNKANYGYTF

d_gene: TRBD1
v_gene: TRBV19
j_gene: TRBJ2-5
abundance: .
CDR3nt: TGTGCCAGTAGTCTGCGGGGGACAGGGGCCGGAGAGGAGACCCAGTACTTC
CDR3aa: CASSLRGTGAGEETQYF

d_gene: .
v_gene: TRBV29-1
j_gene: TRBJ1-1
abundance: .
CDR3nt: TGCAGCGTTGAAGCAGGGAGGGGCACTGAAGCTTTCTTT
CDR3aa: CSVEAGRGTEAFF

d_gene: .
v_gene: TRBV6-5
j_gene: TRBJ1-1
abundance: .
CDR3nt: TGTGCCAGCAGTTACACGGGACAAAGGAACACTGAAGCTTTCTTT
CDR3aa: CASSYTGQRNTEAFF

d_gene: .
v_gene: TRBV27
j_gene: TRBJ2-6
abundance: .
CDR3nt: TGTGCCAGCAGTTCAGGGGCTCTCTCTGGGGCCAACGTCCTGACTTTC
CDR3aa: CASSSGALSGANVLTF

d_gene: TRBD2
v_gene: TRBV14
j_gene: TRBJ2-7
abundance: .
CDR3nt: TGTGCCAGCAGCCTTAGCGGGAGTAACCAGCAGTACTTC
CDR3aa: CASSLSGSNQQYF

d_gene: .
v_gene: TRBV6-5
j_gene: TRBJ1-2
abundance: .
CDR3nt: TGTGCCAGCAGTTCCCGGGATTTCTATGGCTACACCTTC
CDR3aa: CASSSRDFYGYTF

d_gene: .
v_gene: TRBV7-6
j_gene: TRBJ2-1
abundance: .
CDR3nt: TGTGCCAGCAGCCGGGCAGGGGCGGGAGTTATTCGCGAGCAGTTCTTC
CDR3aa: CASSRAGAGVIREQFF

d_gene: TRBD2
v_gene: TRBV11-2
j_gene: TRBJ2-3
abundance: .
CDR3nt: TGTGCCAGCAGCTCCCGCGGGAGGGGAAGACCAGATACGCAGTATTTT
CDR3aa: CASSSRGRGRPDTQYF

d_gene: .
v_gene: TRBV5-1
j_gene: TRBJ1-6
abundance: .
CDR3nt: TGCGCCAGCAGCTTGGGGGAGGCGGAAAGTTCACCCCTCCACTTT
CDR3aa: CASSLGEAESSPLHF

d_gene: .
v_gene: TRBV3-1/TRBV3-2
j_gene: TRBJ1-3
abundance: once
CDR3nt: TGTGCCAGCAGCTCCCCGGGGAACACCATATATTTT
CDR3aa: CASSSPGNTIYF

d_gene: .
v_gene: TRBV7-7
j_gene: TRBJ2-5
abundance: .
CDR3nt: TGTGCTAGCAGCCCAGCAGGGTCTCGGACCCAGTACTTC
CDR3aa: CASSPAGSRTQYF

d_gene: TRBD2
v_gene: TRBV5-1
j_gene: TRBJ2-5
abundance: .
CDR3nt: TGCGCCAGCAGCTTGGCAACACTAGCGGGAGTAGGTCAAGAGACCCAGTACTTC
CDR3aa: CASSLATLAGVGQETQYF

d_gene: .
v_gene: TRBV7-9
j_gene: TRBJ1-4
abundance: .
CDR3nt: TGTGCCAGCAGCCTTTGGGGAGTTAATGAAAAACTGTTTTTT
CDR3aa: CASSLWGVNEKLFF

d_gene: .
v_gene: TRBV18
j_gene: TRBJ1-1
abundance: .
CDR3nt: TGTGCCAGCTCACTAGGGGAGAACACTGAAGCTTTCTTT
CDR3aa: CASSLGENTEAFF

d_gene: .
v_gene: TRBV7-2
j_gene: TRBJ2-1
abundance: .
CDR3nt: TGTGCCAGCAGCTTAGCTAGCGCGTACAATGAGCAGTTCTTC
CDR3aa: CASSLASAYNEQFF

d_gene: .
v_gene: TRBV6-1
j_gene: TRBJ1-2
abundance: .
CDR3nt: TGTGCCAGCAGTGATTGGACACGAAACTATGGCTACACCTTC
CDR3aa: CASSDWTRNYGYTF

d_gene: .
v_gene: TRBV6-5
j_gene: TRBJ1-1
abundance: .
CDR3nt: TGTGCCAGCAGTTATAGTGAGGTAGTGAACACTGAAGCTTTCTTT
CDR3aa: CASSYSEVVNTEAFF

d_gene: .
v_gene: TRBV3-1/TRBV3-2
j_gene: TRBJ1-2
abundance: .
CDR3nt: TGTGCCAGCAGCCATTTCGGGGGGCAGGGGTGGATAGATGGCTACACCTTC
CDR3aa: CASSHFGGQGWIDGYTF

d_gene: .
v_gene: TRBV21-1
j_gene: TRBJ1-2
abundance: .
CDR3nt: TGTGCCAACAGGGGGCGAAGTGTCTATGGCTACACCTTC
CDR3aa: CANRGRSVYGYTF

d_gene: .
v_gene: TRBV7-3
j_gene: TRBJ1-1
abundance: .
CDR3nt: TGTGCCAGCAGCTTAAAAGGAGACACTGAAGCTTTCTTT
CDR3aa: CASSLKGDTEAFF

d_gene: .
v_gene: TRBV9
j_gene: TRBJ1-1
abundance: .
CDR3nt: TGTGCCAGCAGCGTAGGAAGTAACAGGAACACTGAAGCTTTCTTT
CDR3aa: CASSVGSNRNTEAFF

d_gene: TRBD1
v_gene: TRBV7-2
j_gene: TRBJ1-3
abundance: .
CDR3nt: TGTGCCAGCAGCCCCTGGACAGGCAGCTCTGGAAACACCATATATTTT
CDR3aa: CASSPWTGSSGNTIYF

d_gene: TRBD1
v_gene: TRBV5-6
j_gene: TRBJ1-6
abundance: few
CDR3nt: TGTGCCAGCAGCTTGCAGCCCAGGGGGAGTTCACCCCTCCACTTT
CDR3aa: CASSLQPRGSSPLHF

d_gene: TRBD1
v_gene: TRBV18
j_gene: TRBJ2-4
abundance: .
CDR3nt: TGTGCCAGCTCGCATACATCCCCGGGACAGGGGAACATTCAGTACTTC
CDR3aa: CASSHTSPGQGNIQYF

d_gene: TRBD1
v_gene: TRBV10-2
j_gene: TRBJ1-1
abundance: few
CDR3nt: TGCGCCAGCAGTGACCTAGACAGGGGGGCTGAAGCTTTCTTT
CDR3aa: CASSDLDRGAEAFF

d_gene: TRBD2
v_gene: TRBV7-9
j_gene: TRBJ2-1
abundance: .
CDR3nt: TGTGCCAGCAGTTGGGAGGGTAGCGGGACTTACAATGAGCAGTTCTTC
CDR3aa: CASSWEGSGTYNEQFF

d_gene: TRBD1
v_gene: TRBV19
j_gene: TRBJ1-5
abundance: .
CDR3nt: TGTGCCAGTAGTATACGACAGGGCCTTTTATATCAAGCCCAGCATTTT
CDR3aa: CASSIRQGLLYQAQHF